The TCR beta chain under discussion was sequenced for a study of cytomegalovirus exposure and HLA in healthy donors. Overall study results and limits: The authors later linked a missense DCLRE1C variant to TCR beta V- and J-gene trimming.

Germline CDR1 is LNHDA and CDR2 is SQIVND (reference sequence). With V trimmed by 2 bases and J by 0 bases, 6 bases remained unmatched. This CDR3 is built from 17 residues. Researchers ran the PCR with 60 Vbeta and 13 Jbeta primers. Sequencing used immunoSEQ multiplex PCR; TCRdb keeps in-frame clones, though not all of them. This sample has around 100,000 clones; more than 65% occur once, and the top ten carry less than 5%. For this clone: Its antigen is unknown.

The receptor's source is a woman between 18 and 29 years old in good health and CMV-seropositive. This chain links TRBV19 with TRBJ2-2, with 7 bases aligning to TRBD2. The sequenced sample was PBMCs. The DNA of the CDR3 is TGTGCCAGTAGTATATTAGCTAGCGGAGCGAACACCGGGGAGCTGTTTTTT. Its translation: CASSILASGANTGELFF.